Listed below are T cell receptor beta chains from one sample, sequenced in a study of T cell responses to AZD1222 COVID-19 vaccine. The protocol was immunoSEQ multiplex PCR, while the TCRdb copy is restricted to in-frame clones and leaves out a portion. The top ten hold 5.5% to 7% of the sample, which has around 53,000 clones, roughly 85% seen once. Material: peripheral blood, obtained 28 days after the second AZD1222 dose. The receptors originated from an adult who received the AZD1222 COVID-19 vaccine. CDR3s include the opening cysteine and the closing phenylalanine or tryptophan. D genes are given only for firm matches. The size of a clone is reported for some rows only, either as once, few or many, or as a class for expanded clones.

CDR3aa,CDR3nt,abundance,j_gene,v_gene,d_gene
CASSQEGPAGGSYEQYF,TGTGCCAGCAGCCAAGAGGGCCCAGCGGGAGGTAGCTACGAGCAGTACTTC,-,TRBJ2-7,TRBV3-1/TRBV3-2,TRBD2
CASSRAGGVSTDTQYF,TGTGCCAGCTCACGGGCAGGGGGAGTATCCACAGATACGCAGTATTTT,-,TRBJ2-3,TRBV18,TRBD1
CASSADGQTPYGYTF,TGTGCCAGCAGTGCGGATGGGCAGACTCCCTATGGCTACACCTTC,-,TRBJ1-2,TRBV2,-
CSVVFSGTGIGNTIYF,TGCAGCGTTGTATTCTCTGGGACAGGGATCGGAAACACCATATATTTT,-,TRBJ1-3,TRBV29-1,TRBD1
CASRSRDRSYEQYF,TGTGCCAGTAGAAGCCGGGACAGGTCATACGAGCAGTACTTC,-,TRBJ2-7,TRBV19,TRBD1
CASSFEGNEQYF,TGTGCCAGCAGCTTCGAGGGGAACGAGCAGTACTTC,-,TRBJ2-7,TRBV5-6,-
CASSSHRPSGSYEQYF,TGTGCCAGCAGCTCCCATCGGCCTAGCGGATCCTACGAGCAGTACTTC,-,TRBJ2-7,TRBV11-2,TRBD2
CASSFGLFQETQYF,TGTGCCAGCAGCTTCGGCCTCTTCCAAGAGACCCAGTACTTC,-,TRBJ2-5,TRBV5-8,-
CASSERGQGVYEQYF,TGTGCCAGCAGTGAACGGGGACAGGGGGTCTACGAGCAGTACTTC,-,TRBJ2-7,TRBV2,TRBD1
CASSTPTGTGFEKLFF,TGTGCCAGTAGTACCCCTACCGGGACAGGGTTTGAAAAACTGTTTTTT,-,TRBJ1-4,TRBV19,TRBD1
CASSADTNTEAFF,TGTGCCAGCAGCGCGGACACGAACACTGAAGCTTTCTTT,-,TRBJ1-1,TRBV11-2,-
CASNLQAEAFF,TGTGCCTCCAACCTTCAGGCTGAAGCTTTCTTT,-,TRBJ1-1,TRBV30,-
CATSRDRGQETQYF,TGTGCCACCAGCAGGGACAGGGGGCAAGAGACCCAGTACTTC,-,TRBJ2-5,TRBV15,TRBD1
CASSLLTVNEKLFF,TGCGCCAGCAGCTTGCTCACGGTTAATGAAAAACTGTTTTTT,-,TRBJ1-4,TRBV5-1,-
CATRSGGQGTEAFF,TGTGCCACCAGGAGCGGGGGGCAAGGCACTGAAGCTTTCTTT,-,TRBJ1-1,TRBV24-1,-
CASSLRYEAWVRGAIHEQYF,TGTGCCAGCAGTTTGAGGTACGAGGCATGGGTGAGGGGAGCCATCCACGAGCAGTACTTC,-,TRBJ2-7,TRBV6-2/TRBV6-3,-
CATSDLTSGHQETQYF,TGTGCCACCAGTGACCTGACTAGCGGGCACCAAGAGACCCAGTACTTC,-,TRBJ2-5,TRBV24-1,TRBD2
CASSLGSGEYGYTF,TGTGCCAGCAGCTTAGGGTCAGGGGAATATGGCTACACCTTC,-,TRBJ1-2,TRBV11-2,-
CASSQDYTGEQFF,TGTGCCAGCAGCCAAGATTACACCGGTGAGCAGTTCTTC,-,TRBJ2-1,TRBV4-2,-
CSARPNNEQFF,TGCAGTGCTCGCCCCAACAATGAGCAGTTCTTC,-,TRBJ2-1,TRBV20-1,-
CASSPGTSLAKNIQYF,TGTGCCAGCAGCCCCGGGACTTCCCTAGCCAAAAACATTCAGTACTTC,-,TRBJ2-4,TRBV7-3,-
CASRGVRASYEQYF,TGTGCCAGCCGGGGGGTTAGGGCCTCCTACGAGCAGTACTTC,-,TRBJ2-7,TRBV27,TRBD2
CASSLTPDGEQFF,TGTGCCAGCAGCTTGACTCCGGACGGTGAGCAGTTCTTC,-,TRBJ2-1,TRBV5-5,-
CATSDRSPEQYF,TGTGCCACCAGTGACAGATCCCCCGAGCAGTACTTC,once,TRBJ2-7,TRBV24-1,-
CASSLARFGELFF,TGTGCCAGCAGCTTAGCGCGGTTCGGGGAGCTGTTTTTT,-,TRBJ2-2,TRBV11-3,-
CATSIVERGTEAFF,TGTGCCACCAGCATCGTAGAGAGGGGCACTGAAGCTTTCTTT,-,TRBJ1-1,TRBV15,-
CASSLDSSGNEQFF,TGCGCCAGCAGCTTGGATTCTAGCGGGAATGAGCAGTTCTTC,-,TRBJ2-1,TRBV5-1,TRBD2
CASSLTLGQGHNEQFF,TGTGCCAGCAGCTTAACCTTGGGACAGGGACACAATGAGCAGTTCTTC,-,TRBJ2-1,TRBV11-2,TRBD1
CASSSLTQSGYGYTF,TGTGCCAGCAGTTCCCTGACCCAGTCAGGCTATGGCTACACCTTC,-,TRBJ1-2,TRBV27,-
CASRRTGAVLSYEQYF,TGTGCCAGCAGAAGGACAGGGGCCGTACTATCCTACGAGCAGTACTTC,-,TRBJ2-7,TRBV25-1,TRBD1
CASSLGLAPVYEQYF,TGCGCCAGCAGCTTGGGACTAGCGCCCGTCTACGAGCAGTACTTC,once,TRBJ2-7,TRBV5-1,TRBD2
CASSQPRGQWTVQYF,TGCGCCAGCAGCCAACCCCGAGGGCAGTGGACCGTTCAGTACTTC,-,TRBJ2-4,TRBV4-1,-
CASSPRAANTGELFF,TGTGCCAGCTCACCACGCGCCGCGAACACCGGGGAGCTGTTTTTT,-,TRBJ2-2,TRBV18,-
CATGTPPDTQYF,TGTGCCACCGGGACACCTCCAGATACGCAGTATTTT,-,TRBJ2-3,TRBV10-3,-
CASSFYSGLQETQYF,TGTGCCAGCAGCTTCTATAGCGGGCTGCAAGAGACCCAGTACTTC,once,TRBJ2-5,TRBV7-8,TRBD2
CASSFAGRLNTEAFF,TGTGCCAGCAGTTTTGCGGGCAGACTGAACACTGAAGCTTTCTTT,-,TRBJ1-1,TRBV28,-
CASGDGTSGRGETQYF,TGTGCTAGTGGGGACGGGACTAGCGGGAGGGGTGAGACCCAGTACTTC,few,TRBJ2-5,TRBV12-5,TRBD2